A selection of T cell receptor beta chains follows, all from one sample in a study of type 1 regulatory T cells. TCRdb re-analysed the reads in MiXCR, keeping a single row per CDR3 protein. This sample has some 100,000 distinct CDR3 sequences, with 25% to 40% found just once. Sequencing was carried out using CD4+ T cells, either the whole sample or a sorted fraction (not recorded which). All receptors derive from a human donor in good health. CDR3s include the opening cysteine and the closing phenylalanine or tryptophan. The order of the fields is V gene, clone size, J gene, D gene, CDR3 protein, CDR3 DNA. The D gene is left open where the match is weak. Rows may omit the clone size; those that give it use once, few, many or a size class.

v_gene: TRBV27; abundance: NA; j_gene: TRBJ2-1; d_gene: TRBD1; CDR3aa: CASSKTSGGGEQFF; CDR3nt: TGTGCCAGCAGTAAAACCTCAGGGGGCGGCGAGCAGTTCTTC
v_gene: TRBV30; abundance: NA; j_gene: TRBJ2-7; d_gene: NA; CDR3aa: CAWSVRIGRFSYEQYF; CDR3nt: TGTGCCTGGAGTGTACGTATTGGCAGATTCTCCTACGAGCAGTACTTC
v_gene: TRBV3-1; abundance: NA; j_gene: TRBJ2-7; d_gene: NA; CDR3aa: CASSQDPSRFYEQYF; CDR3nt: TGTGCCAGCAGCCAAGATCCTTCCAGGTTCTACGAGCAGTACTTC
v_gene: TRBV25-1; abundance: few; j_gene: TRBJ1-1; d_gene: NA; CDR3aa: CASRPFEGGGTEAFF; CDR3nt: TGTGCCAGCAGACCCTTCGAAGGGGGAGGGACTGAAGCTTTCTTT
v_gene: TRBV3-1; abundance: NA; j_gene: TRBJ1-2; d_gene: NA; CDR3aa: CASSQRGGYTF; CDR3nt: TGTGCCAGCAGCCAGAGGGGTGGCTACACCTTC
v_gene: TRBV2; abundance: NA; j_gene: TRBJ2-1; d_gene: NA; CDR3aa: CASGEDYNNEQFF; CDR3nt: TGTGCCAGCGGTGAGGACTATAACAATGAGCAGTTCTTC
v_gene: TRBV3-1; abundance: few; j_gene: TRBJ2-5; d_gene: TRBD1; CDR3aa: CASSQDRPAGGHQYF; CDR3nt: TGTGCCAGCAGCCAAGATCGGCCGGCAGGGGGACACCAGTACTTC
v_gene: TRBV20-1; abundance: many; j_gene: TRBJ2-1; d_gene: TRBD2; CDR3aa: CSARLAGGSNEQFF; CDR3nt: TGCAGTGCCCGACTAGCGGGAGGGTCCAATGAGCAGTTCTTC
v_gene: TRBV5-1; abundance: few; j_gene: TRBJ1-5; d_gene: NA; CDR3aa: CASSLEEGGPYLQPQHF; CDR3nt: TGCGCCAGCAGCTTGGAGGAGGGCGGACCCTACCTCCAGCCCCAGCATTTT
v_gene: TRBV25-1; abundance: NA; j_gene: TRBJ2-3; d_gene: TRBD2; CDR3aa: CASSGNLAGASTDTQYF; CDR3nt: TGTGCCAGCAGTGGAAATCTAGCGGGAGCTAGCACAGATACGCAGTATTTT
v_gene: TRBV7-2; abundance: NA; j_gene: TRBJ2-3; d_gene: NA; CDR3aa: CASSPGTLGTQYF; CDR3nt: TGTGCCAGCAGCCCCGGGACGCTGGGAACGCAGTATTTT
v_gene: TRBV11-2; abundance: NA; j_gene: TRBJ2-7; d_gene: NA; CDR3aa: CASKRLGLYEQYF; CDR3nt: TGTGCCAGCAAACGGCTAGGCCTCTACGAGCAGTACTTC
v_gene: TRBV25-1; abundance: few; j_gene: TRBJ2-1; d_gene: NA; CDR3aa: CASRGLGAGRSYNEQFF; CDR3nt: TGTGCCAGCCGAGGACTCGGGGCAGGGAGGTCCTACAATGAGCAGTTCTTC
v_gene: TRBV18; abundance: NA; j_gene: TRBJ2-3; d_gene: NA; CDR3aa: CASSPPPGVGVGTDTQYF; CDR3nt: TGTGCCAGCTCACCACCACCGGGAGTCGGGGTGGGCACAGATACGCAGTATTTT
v_gene: TRBV6-1; abundance: few; j_gene: TRBJ2-7; d_gene: NA; CDR3aa: CASSEEGRSDEQYF; CDR3nt: TGTGCCAGCAGTGAAGAGGGGAGATCCGACGAGCAGTACTTC
v_gene: TRBV6-5; abundance: few; j_gene: TRBJ2-7; d_gene: NA; CDR3aa: CASRGTATYEQYF; CDR3nt: TGTGCCAGCAGAGGGACTGCGACCTACGAGCAGTACTTC
v_gene: TRBV6-2/TRBV6-3; abundance: few; j_gene: TRBJ2-1; d_gene: TRBD1; CDR3aa: CASTGTGSDNEQFF; CDR3nt: TGTGCCAGCACAGGGACAGGGAGCGACAATGAGCAGTTCTTC
v_gene: TRBV12-3/TRBV12-4; abundance: NA; j_gene: TRBJ2-3; d_gene: NA; CDR3aa: CASSTLTNSLGTDTQYF; CDR3nt: TGTGCCAGCAGCACTCTGACCAATTCGCTCGGCACAGATACGCAGTATTTT
v_gene: TRBV7-9; abundance: few; j_gene: TRBJ2-7; d_gene: TRBD1; CDR3aa: CASSLTGTGVFGEQYF; CDR3nt: TGTGCCAGCAGCTTAACCGGGACAGGGGTGTTCGGCGAGCAGTACTTC
v_gene: TRBV28; abundance: NA; j_gene: TRBJ1-2; d_gene: TRBD1; CDR3aa: CASSPPGTEFPYGYTF; CDR3nt: TGTGCCAGCAGTCCCCCGGGGACAGAGTTTCCCTATGGCTACACCTTC
v_gene: TRBV15; abundance: few; j_gene: TRBJ1-1; d_gene: NA; CDR3aa: CATGNRVRAFF; CDR3nt: TGTGCCACCGGCAACAGGGTACGAGCTTTCTTT
v_gene: TRBV2; abundance: once; j_gene: TRBJ2-3; d_gene: NA; CDR3aa: CASLAAVLTDTQYF; CDR3nt: TGTGCCAGCCTGGCAGCGGTCCTCACAGATACGCAGTATTTT
v_gene: TRBV6-1; abundance: few; j_gene: TRBJ1-1; d_gene: NA; CDR3aa: CASSASDEAFF; CDR3nt: TGTGCCAGCAGTGCGTCAGATGAAGCTTTCTTT
v_gene: TRBV20-1; abundance: many; j_gene: TRBJ2-7; d_gene: NA; CDR3aa: CSAGRDGSEQYF; CDR3nt: TGCAGTGCGGGGCGGGATGGAAGCGAGCAGTACTTC
v_gene: TRBV27; abundance: few; j_gene: TRBJ2-1; d_gene: NA; CDR3aa: CASLPTGGSTYNEQFF; CDR3nt: TGTGCCAGCCTACCAACCGGCGGAAGCACCTACAATGAGCAGTTCTTC
v_gene: TRBV18; abundance: few; j_gene: TRBJ2-5; d_gene: NA; CDR3aa: CASSRFVGETLQETQYF; CDR3nt: TGTGCCAGCTCACGTTTTGTGGGAGAAACCTTACAAGAGACCCAGTACTTC
v_gene: TRBV20-1; abundance: NA; j_gene: TRBJ1-1; d_gene: NA; CDR3aa: CSTRGPLNTEAFF; CDR3nt: TGCAGTACCCGAGGACCGCTGAACACTGAAGCTTTCTTT
v_gene: TRBV18; abundance: few; j_gene: TRBJ2-5; d_gene: NA; CDR3aa: CASSPTRETQYF; CDR3nt: TGTGCCAGCTCACCAACCCGTGAGACCCAGTACTTC
v_gene: TRBV6-5; abundance: NA; j_gene: TRBJ2-3; d_gene: NA; CDR3aa: CASSYSTTSKDTQYF; CDR3nt: TGTGCCAGCAGTTACTCGACGACTAGTAAAGATACGCAGTATTTT
v_gene: TRBV27; abundance: NA; j_gene: TRBJ2-5; d_gene: NA; CDR3aa: CVSSPPSRGASGTQYF; CDR3nt: TGTGTCAGCAGTCCTCCGAGCCGTGGAGCGTCTGGGACCCAGTACTTC
v_gene: TRBV20-1; abundance: NA; j_gene: TRBJ1-1; d_gene: TRBD1; CDR3aa: CSARLRDRDMNTEAFF; CDR3nt: TGCAGTGCGAGATTACGGGACAGGGATATGAACACTGAAGCTTTCTTT
v_gene: TRBV5-1; abundance: NA; j_gene: TRBJ2-5; d_gene: TRBD1; CDR3aa: CASSAGQGDGETQYF; CDR3nt: TGCGCCAGCAGCGCCGGCCAGGGGGATGGAGAGACCCAGTACTTC
v_gene: TRBV7-8; abundance: once; j_gene: TRBJ2-3; d_gene: TRBD1; CDR3aa: CAGVRWDRRGGDTQYF; CDR3nt: TGTGCCGGGGTCCGGTGGGACAGGCGTGGGGGAGATACGCAGTATTTT
v_gene: TRBV7-2; abundance: few; j_gene: TRBJ2-7; d_gene: NA; CDR3aa: CASSLVGGAEQYF; CDR3nt: TGTGCCAGCAGCTTAGTTGGGGGGGCGGAGCAGTACTTC
v_gene: TRBV19; abundance: NA; j_gene: TRBJ2-1; d_gene: TRBD1; CDR3aa: CASNKQGASYNEQFF; CDR3nt: TGTGCCAGTAACAAACAGGGGGCATCCTACAATGAGCAGTTCTTC
v_gene: TRBV12-3/TRBV12-4; abundance: NA; j_gene: TRBJ1-5; d_gene: TRBD1; CDR3aa: CASRNYQGGNQPQHF; CDR3nt: TGTGCCAGCAGAAACTATCAGGGGGGAAATCAGCCCCAGCATTTT
v_gene: TRBV28; abundance: few; j_gene: TRBJ1-2; d_gene: TRBD1; CDR3aa: CASSRTGGDYGYTF; CDR3nt: TGTGCCAGCAGTCGGACAGGGGGCGACTATGGCTACACCTTC
v_gene: TRBV5-1; abundance: few; j_gene: TRBJ2-5; d_gene: NA; CDR3aa: CASSLNSEGTQYF; CDR3nt: TGCGCCAGCAGCCTGAACTCGGAGGGGACCCAGTACTTC
v_gene: TRBV18; abundance: NA; j_gene: TRBJ2-2; d_gene: TRBD1; CDR3aa: CASSPVRDRVSSNTGELFF; CDR3nt: TGTGCCAGCTCACCGGTACGGGACAGGGTATCGTCGAACACCGGGGAGCTGTTTTTT
v_gene: TRBV10-3; abundance: NA; j_gene: TRBJ2-1; d_gene: TRBD1; CDR3aa: CAISADRDYNEQFF; CDR3nt: TGTGCCATCAGTGCCGACAGGGACTACAATGAGCAGTTCTTC
v_gene: TRBV20-1; abundance: NA; j_gene: TRBJ2-3; d_gene: TRBD2; CDR3aa: CSAKIGRPTDTQYF; CDR3nt: TGCAGTGCTAAGATCGGGAGGCCCACAGATACGCAGTATTTT